Only one count was recorded for the clone carrying this TCR beta chain. This sample was included in a study of T cell clones after liver transplantation. Germline V gene lookup returns CDR1 LNHDA and CDR2 SQIVND (reference sequence). CDR3 length: 14 amino acids. The trim removed 5 bases at V and 6 bases at J, leaving 5 bases unmatched. Profiling relied on immunoSEQ multiplex PCR, and the TCRdb table lists in-frame clones only, not all of them. The data show about 72,000 clones, about nine tenths seen once. This clonotype was obtained from a human donor who received a liver transplant. Material: CD4+ T cells from blood, obtained before liver transplant. The chain carries TRBV19 and TRBJ1-4; 8 bases fit TRBD1. The CDR3 DNA is TGTGCCAGTAGTTTCCGGGACAGGCATGAAAAACTGTTTTTT. It is translated as CASSFRDRHEKLFF.